Presented here are 23 T cell receptor beta chains from one specimen sequenced in a study of Graves' ophthalmopathy and Graves' hyperthyroidism. Scientists amplified the TCR beta CDR3 regions from RNA transcripts. Second-round multiplex PCR came after first-round RT-PCR with HTBI primers. A single record per CDR3 protein comes from TCRdb applying MiXCR to the multiplex PCR reads. The sample yields roughly 500,000 distinct CDR3 sequences, roughly 14% seen once. The sample was blood. These receptors were taken from a woman aged 30 to 39 with Graves' ophthalmopathy.

Many counts were recorded for this clonotype. V gene TRBV11-2 combines with J gene TRBJ2-7; D is uncertain. The V gene's germline CDR1 is SGHAT and CDR2 FQNNGV. The V end lost 8 bases, the J end lost 3 bases, and 5 bases lay between the germline ends. There are 10 residues in the CDR3. This chain's CDR3 is CASSNYEQYF. CDR3 nucleotide sequence: TGTGCCAGCTCTAACTACGAGCAGTACTTC. Complete variable domain (other parts from reference TRBV11-2 and TRBJ2-7): EAGVAQSPRYKIIEKRQSVAFWCNPISGHATLYWYQQILGQGPKLLIQFQNNGVVDDSQLPKDRFSAERLKGVDSTLKIQPAKLEDSAVYLCASSNYEQYFGPGTRLTVT.

This clonotype showed up many times. The chain carries TRBV12-3 or TRBV12-4 and TRBJ1-2, with a possible D match to TRBD1 (6 bases). V lost 7 bases, J lost 8 bases, and 20 bases lay in between. The CDR3 length is 14 residues. The CDR3 DNA reads as TGTGCCAGCACCCGGGACACTCTTGGCAGGGGCTACACCTTC. Encoded protein: CASTRDTLGRGYTF.

This clonotype was seen many times. The rearrangement joins TRBV12-3 or TRBV12-4 to TRBJ1-5; unclear D gene. The CDR3 length is 14 residues. The ends were cut back, 4 bases at V and 1 base at J, with 8 bases in the middle. This chain's CDR3 is CASSWQTSNQPQHF. The CDR3 DNA sequence: TGTGCCAGCAGTTGGCAGACCAGCAATCAGCCCCAGCATTTT.

This clonotype came up many times. The chain is built from TRBV20-1 and TRBJ2-7; D perhaps matches TRBD2 (6 bases). Per the germline V gene, CDR1 is DFQATT and CDR2 is SNEGSKA (reference sequence). V lost 5 bases, J lost 0 bases, and 11 bases lay in between. CDR3 length: 13 amino acids. The DNA of the CDR3 is TGCAGTGCTCGACGGGGGAGCTCCTACGAGCAGTACTTC. Its translation: CSARRGSSYEQYF.

This clonotype was detected a few times. The chain uses TRBV3-1 and TRBJ2-5; the match to TRBD2 covers 10 bases. Germline CDR1 and CDR2: LGHDT and YNNKEL (reference sequence). The trim removed 1 base at V and 5 bases at J, leaving 7 bases unmatched. The CDR3 is 16 residues long. For the CDR3, the DNA is TGTGCCAGCAGCCAAGTGTCTAGCGGGAGAGGTGAGACCCAGTACTTC. It translates to CASSQVSSGRGETQYF.

This clonotype was seen a few times. The chain carries TRBV7-9 and TRBJ2-2; no clear D. CDR3 length equals 14 residues. The germline V gene encodes CDR1 SEHNR and CDR2 FQNEAQ (reference sequence). V shed 7 bases and J shed 6 bases, with 15 bases lying between them. This CDR3 is CASNQERGPGELFF. DNA for the CDR3: TGTGCCAGCAACCAGGAGAGAGGCCCCGGGGAGCTGTTTTTT.

The sample holds many counts of this clonotype. V is TRBV9 and J is TRBJ2-7, with D hard to call. Trimming took off 6 bases at V and 5 bases at J, with 18 bases between the two ends. Germline CDR1 and CDR2: SGDLS and YYNGEE. CDR3 length: 14 residues. As DNA, the CDR3 is TGTGCCAGCACCAAAACCCCAATCGACCACGAGCAGTACTTC. Translation gives CASTKTPIDHEQYF.

In this sample, this clonotype turned up many times. V usage is TRBV5-1 and J usage is TRBJ2-7, with D possibly matching TRBD1 (6 bases). This CDR3 comprises 14 residues. Trimming stripped 3 bases from V and 0 bases from J, with 10 bases between. CDR1 is SGHRS and CDR2 is YFSETQ in the germline V gene. The CDR3 here is CASSWDTRSYEQYF. CDR3 DNA: TGCGCCAGCAGCTGGGACACTCGCTCCTACGAGCAGTACTTC. Filled out from reference TRBV5-1 and TRBJ2-7, the complete variable domain reads KAGVTQTPRYLIKTRGQQVTLSCSPISGHRSVSWYQQTPGQGLQFLFEYFSETQRNKGNFPGRFSGRQFSNSRSEMNVSTLELGDSALYLCASSWDTRSYEQYFGPGTRLTVT.

This clonotype was picked up many times. The gene calls are TRBV20-1 and TRBJ1-1; D gene unclear. CDR3 length: 14 residues. V was shortened by 3 bases and J by 2 bases, with 13 bases between the two germline ends. Germline values: CDR1 DFQATT, CDR2 SNEGSKA (reference sequence). CDR3 in DNA: TGCAGTGCTAGTAGGTCGGGTATAAACACTGAAGCTTTCTTT. Its protein product is CSASRSGINTEAFF.

This clonotype has at least ten counts. The genes are TRBV20-1 and TRBJ1-2; D is possibly TRBD1 (6 bases). The CDR3 length is 14 residues. Trimming cost V 0 bases and J 6 bases, with 14 bases left between them. Germline lookup yields CDR1 DFQATT and CDR2 SNEGSKA (reference sequence). CDR3 in amino acids: CSARDQRGEDGYTF. The DNA for the CDR3 is TGCAGTGCTAGAGATCAGAGGGGGGAAGATGGCTACACCTTC.

This clonotype came up many times. The V call is TRBV20-1, the J call TRBJ2-7, with TRBD2 matching 12 bases. The CDR3 totals 14 residues. The germline V gene has CDR1 DFQATT and CDR2 SNEGSKA (reference sequence). Trimming at V came to 6 bases and at J to 2 bases, leaving 5 bases not matched to a gene. CDR3 bases: TGCAGTGCCAGTCCTAGCGGGGGGGCCTACGAGCAGTACTTC. Amino acid sequence: CSASPSGGAYEQYF.

This clonotype was counted ten times or more. This chain links TRBV6-2 or TRBV6-3 with TRBJ1-2; D not certain. V was trimmed by 0 bases and J by 7 bases, leaving 9 bases between them. Germline V gene sequence: CDR1 MNHEY, CDR2 SVGEGT. This CDR3 has 13 residues. The CDR3 DNA follows: TGTGCCAGCAGTTACTCTGAAACAACTGGCTACACCTTC. This encodes CASSYSETTGYTF.

This clonotype was seen many times. The J gene is TRBJ2-5, the V gene TRBV5-6, with 8 nucleotides matching TRBD1. Germline assignment: CDR1 SGHDT and CDR2 YYEEEE. The CDR3 consists of 15 residues. V dropped 0 bases and J dropped 3; count of bases not matched to a gene: 4. Here the CDR3 reads CASSLVDREEETQYF. The CDR3 nucleotides are TGTGCCAGCAGCTTGGTGGACAGGGAGGAAGAGACCCAGTACTTC.

In this sample, this clonotype turned up a few times. This sequence joins TRBV7-2 and TRBJ2-7, with TRBD2 matching 9 bases. V lost 5 bases to trimming and J lost 6 bases; unmatched junction nucleotides: 11. The V gene's germline CDR1 is SGHTA and CDR2 FQGNSA. This CDR3 spans 15 amino acids. CDR3 loop: CASSISGRNPSEQYF. Written as DNA, the CDR3 is TGTGCCAGCAGCATTAGCGGGAGAAATCCGTCCGAGCAGTACTTC.

This clonotype was seen repeatedly, ten times or more. The chain recombines TRBV19 with TRBJ1-5; TRBD1 is a possible D gene (5 bases). This CDR3 has 13 residues. Germline CDR1 reads LNHDA; CDR2 reads SQIVND (reference sequence). V was cut by 5 bases and J by 7 bases, with 12 bases left in between. The CDR3 reads CASSPTAGQPQHF. The CDR3 bases are TGTGCCAGTAGTCCGACCGCAGGGCAGCCCCAGCATTTT.

This clonotype has ten or more counts. In DNA, the CDR3 is TGTGCCACCAGCAGAGAGGGGGACGGAAGCTACGAGCAGTACTTC. Protein sequence: CATSREGDGSYEQYF. The chain employs TRBV15 and TRBJ2-7; the D gene could be TRBD1 or TRBD2 (5 bases each). Germline V lookup: CDR1 LNHNV, CDR2 YYDKDF (reference sequence). V lost 0 bases to trimming and J lost 3 bases, with 12 bases between them. The length of the CDR3 is 15 residues.

The CDR3 nucleotides are TGTGCCAGCAGGGGTCGGCTAGCTTTCAGCGAGCAGTACTTC. It specifies CASRGRLAFSEQYF. The V and J genes are TRBV6-2 or TRBV6-3 and TRBJ2-7; D perhaps matches TRBD2 (5 bases). The V gene's germline CDR1 is MNHEY and CDR2 SVGEGT. Between the trimmed V and J ends, which lost 6 bases and 6 bases, there was a span of 18 bases. The CDR3 loop spans 14 amino acids.

This clonotype was counted at least ten times. The chain recombines TRBV7-3 with TRBJ2-5; weak D call: TRBD2 (6 bases). The CDR3 sequence is 14 residues long. V lost 2 bases to trimming and J lost 5 bases, with 12 bases between them. Looked up from germline, CDR1 is SGHTA and CDR2 is FQGTGA. The CDR3 here is CASSLEPAGETQYF. The CDR3 coding sequence is TGTGCCAGCAGCTTAGAACCCGCGGGGGAGACCCAGTACTTC.

About this clonotype: Germline is not matched at one junction end, which may reflect a read error. The chain combines TRBV13 with TRBJ2-7, with 11 bases aligning to TRBD2. Germline V CDR1 and CDR2: PRHDT, FYEKMQ (reference sequence). There are 15 residues in the CDR3. CDR3 region: CASSLGTSGSVEHYF. CDR3 in DNA: TGTGCCAGCAGCTTGGGGACTAGCGGCTCGGTAGAGCACTACTTC.

This clonotype was recorded at least ten times. CDR3 nucleotides: TGTGCCAGCACTACAGAGTATCTAACTGAAGCTTTCTTT. Its protein product is CASTTEYLTEAFF. This chain connects TRBV6-1 to TRBJ1-1; D not certain. Trimming stripped 7 bases from V and 5 bases from J, with 14 bases between. The CDR3 is 13 residues long. Germline V gene sequence: CDR1 MNHNS, CDR2 SASEGT.

This clonotype was detected many times. The V call is TRBV5-1, the J call TRBJ2-7, with TRBD1 matching 7 bases. J gave up 1 base and V 4 bases, and 8 bases lay outside the gene matches. Looked up from germline, CDR1 is SGHRS and CDR2 is YFSETQ. The CDR3 extends over 15 amino acids. The CDR3 bases are TGCGCCAGCAGCCCTCGACAGGGTGGTTCCTACGAGCAGTACTTC. Protein sequence: CASSPRQGGSYEQYF.

Ten or more counts support this clonotype. This rearrangement joins TRBV9 to TRBJ2-5, with 9 positions matching TRBD1. J gave up 5 bases and V 4 bases, and 9 bases lay outside the gene matches. The CDR3 consists of 15 residues. The germline V gene has CDR1 SGDLS and CDR2 YYNGEE. The CDR3: CASSLQGAIGETQYF. The CDR3 DNA sequence: TGTGCCAGCAGCTTACAGGGGGCCATCGGGGAGACCCAGTACTTC.

The table lists this clonotype with many counts. This rearrangement joins TRBV19 to TRBJ2-2; 7 bases are a match to TRBD2. The CDR3 is 15 amino acids. J was trimmed by 7 bases and V by 3 bases; bases with no gene match: 8. Germline CDR1 LNHDA, CDR2 SQIVND (reference sequence). As DNA, the CDR3 is TGTGCCAGTAGTATCGGGGCCCCGGGGGGCGGGGAGCTGTTTTTT. The encoded protein is CASSIGAPGGGELFF.